Sequencing of this T cell receptor beta chain was carried out in a study of blood T cell repertoires in COVID-19. The wider study: The origin of the acute and convalescent COVID-19 samples was the United States, Italy and Spain.

This CDR3 contains 14 residues. CDR1 SNHLY and CDR2 FYNNEI come from the germline V gene. The germline V and J ends were trimmed by 3 bases and 5 bases, with 13 bases remaining between them. This table comes from immunoSEQ multiplex PCR, and its TCRdb copy is limited to in-frame clones, with some not included. The profile covers over 150,000 clones, with about 86% appearing a single time and about 0.96% taken by the ten largest. The source is a woman aged 18-35 years who had recovered from COVID-19. The sequenced material came from peripheral blood. The V and J genes are TRBV2 and TRBJ1-2, with D unclear. The CDR3 protein is CASSEIPREYGYTF. The CDR3 DNA sequence: TGTGCCAGCAGTGAGATTCCGAGAGAATATGGCTACACCTTC.